This T cell receptor beta chain was sequenced for a study of blood T cell repertoires in COVID-19. Study summary: COVID-19 samples from acute and convalescent phases originated in the United States, Italy and Spain. The analysed material was cDNA or gDNA that came from T cells, B-cell-depleted T cells, or PBMCs.

In the source study's methods: Nucleated cell number was recorded as an estimate derived from reference gene primer amplification. Sequenced by immunoSEQ multiplex PCR; TCRdb stores in-frame clones only, minus some. V, J and clone size are those of that table, while D and trimming were read from the DNA. The sample shows around 100,000 clones, approximately 90% of them seen only once. The CDR3 loop spans 13 amino acids. In germline, CDR1 is ENHRY, CDR2 SYGVKD. V was clipped by 6 bases and J by 8 bases; unmatched bases: 6. The rearrangement uses TRBV10-3 and TRBJ2-4; 8 positions match TRBD1. The TCR comes from a woman between 45 and 65 years old with acute or convalescent COVID-19. The sequenced material came from peripheral blood. The chain's CDR3 is CAIRKTGVDIQYF. The CDR3 nucleotides read TGTGCCATCAGAAAGACAGGGGTTGACATTCAGTACTTC.